This TCR beta chain was recorded in a study of T-cell reconstitution after alpha-beta-depleted transplantation in children. This CDR3 is built from 16 residues. The trim removed 3 bases at V and 5 bases at J, leaving 11 bases unmatched. Whole-study results and caveats: T cells produced anew were the main source of T-cell counts and diversity one year after transplant. At day 60, the high TCRbeta diversity found in some patients originated from recipient T cells and thymic progenitors that had survived. Expanded graft clones, several hundred of them, were reportedly the source of alpha-beta T cells about two months after transplant.

This clonotype was seen just once. Its antigen is undetermined. Preparation of the TCRbeta library involved a method that used unique molecular identifiers. A single record per CDR3 protein comes from TCRdb applying MiXCR to the PCR reads. The sample has around 580,000 distinct CDR3 sequences, 25% to 30% seen once. This receptor was identified in a boy in the first two years of life with Wiskott-Aldrich syndrome, due to receive a stem cell transplant. The sequencing used PBMCs, collected before TCRalphabeta/CD19-depleted stem cell transplant. J is TRBJ2-3 and V is TRBV12-3 or TRBV12-4, with 7 nucleotides matching TRBD1. CDR3 nucleotide sequence: TGTGCCAGCAGTTTCCCCGACAGGGCCGGTGGAGATACGCAGTATTTT. Translated, it gives CASSFPDRAGGDTQYF.